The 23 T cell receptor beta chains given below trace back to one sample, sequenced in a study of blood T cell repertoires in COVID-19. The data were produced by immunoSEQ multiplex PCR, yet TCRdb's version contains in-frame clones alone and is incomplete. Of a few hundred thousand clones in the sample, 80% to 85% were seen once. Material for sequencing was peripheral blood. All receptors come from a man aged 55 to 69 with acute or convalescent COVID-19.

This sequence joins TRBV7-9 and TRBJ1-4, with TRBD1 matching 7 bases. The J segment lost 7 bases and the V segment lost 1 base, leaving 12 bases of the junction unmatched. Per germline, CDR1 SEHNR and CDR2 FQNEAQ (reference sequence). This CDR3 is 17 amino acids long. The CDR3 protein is CASSLGLTGTVLEKLFF. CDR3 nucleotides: TGTGCCAGCAGCTTAGGCCTAACCGGGACAGTTCTTGAAAAACTGTTTTTT.

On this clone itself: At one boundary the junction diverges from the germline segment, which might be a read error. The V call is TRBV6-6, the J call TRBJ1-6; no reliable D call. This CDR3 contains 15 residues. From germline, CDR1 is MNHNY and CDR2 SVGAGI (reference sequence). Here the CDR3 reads CASKLRSSYNSPPHF. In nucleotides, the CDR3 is TGTGCCAGCAAGTTAAGAAGCTCCTATAATTCACCCCCCCACTTT.

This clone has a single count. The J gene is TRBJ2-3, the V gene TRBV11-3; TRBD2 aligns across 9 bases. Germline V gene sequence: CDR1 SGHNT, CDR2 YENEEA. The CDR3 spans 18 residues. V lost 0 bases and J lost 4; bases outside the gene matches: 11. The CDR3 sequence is CASSLDLGPSGTADTQYF. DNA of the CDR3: TGTGCCAGCAGCTTAGACTTGGGGCCTAGCGGGACAGCAGATACGCAGTATTTT.

The CDR3 loop reads CASSVSRAGDGYTF. The CDR3 nucleotides are TGTGCCAGCAGCGTCTCCCGGGCGGGGGATGGCTACACCTTC. The chain joins TRBV9 to TRBJ1-2, with D tentatively TRBD1 (5 bases). The length of the CDR3 is 14 residues. V gave up 2 bases and J gave up 6 bases, with 14 bases separating them. Germline V lookup: CDR1 SGDLS, CDR2 YYNGEE.

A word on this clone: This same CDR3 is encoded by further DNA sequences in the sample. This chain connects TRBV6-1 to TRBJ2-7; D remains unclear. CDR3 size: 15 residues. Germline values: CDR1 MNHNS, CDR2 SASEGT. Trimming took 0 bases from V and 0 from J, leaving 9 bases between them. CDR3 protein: CASSEAPASSYEQYF. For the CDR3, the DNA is TGTGCCAGCAGTGAAGCGCCGGCTAGCTCCTACGAGCAGTACTTC.

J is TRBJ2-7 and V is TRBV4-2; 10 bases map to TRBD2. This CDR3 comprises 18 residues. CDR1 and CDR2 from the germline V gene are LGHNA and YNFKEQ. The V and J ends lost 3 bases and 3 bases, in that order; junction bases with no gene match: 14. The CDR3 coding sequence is TGTGCCAGCAGCCACCCCCCGTCGCGTACTAGCGGGAACTACGAGCAGTACTTC. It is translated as CASSHPPSRTSGNYEQYF.

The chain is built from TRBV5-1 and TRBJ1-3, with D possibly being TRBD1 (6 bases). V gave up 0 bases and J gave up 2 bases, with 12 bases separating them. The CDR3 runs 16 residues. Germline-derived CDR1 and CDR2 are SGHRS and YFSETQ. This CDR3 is CASSLGATGTGNTIYF. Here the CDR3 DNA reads TGCGCCAGCAGCTTGGGGGCTACAGGGACTGGAAACACCATATATTTT.

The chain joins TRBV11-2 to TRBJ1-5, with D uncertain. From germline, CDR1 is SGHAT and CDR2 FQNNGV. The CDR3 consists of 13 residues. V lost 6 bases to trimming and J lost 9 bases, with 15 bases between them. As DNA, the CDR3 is TGTGCCAGCAGTACCGATTGGAGAGGGCCCCAGCATTTT. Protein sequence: CASSTDWRGPQHF.

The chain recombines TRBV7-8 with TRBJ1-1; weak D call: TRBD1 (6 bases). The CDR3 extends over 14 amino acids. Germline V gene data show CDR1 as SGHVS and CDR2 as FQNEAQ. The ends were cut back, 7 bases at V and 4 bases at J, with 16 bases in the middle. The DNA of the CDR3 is TGTGCCAGCAACCCCGTAACAGGGTCCACTGAAGCTTTCTTT. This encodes CASNPVTGSTEAFF.

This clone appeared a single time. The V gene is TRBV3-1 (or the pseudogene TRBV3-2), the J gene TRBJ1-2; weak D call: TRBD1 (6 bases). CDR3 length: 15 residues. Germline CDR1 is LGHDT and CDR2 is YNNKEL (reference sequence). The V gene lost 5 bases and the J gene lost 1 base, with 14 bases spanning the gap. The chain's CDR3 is CASSETDRSNYGYTF. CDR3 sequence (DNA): TGTGCCAGCAGCGAAACGGACAGAAGTAACTATGGCTACACCTTC.

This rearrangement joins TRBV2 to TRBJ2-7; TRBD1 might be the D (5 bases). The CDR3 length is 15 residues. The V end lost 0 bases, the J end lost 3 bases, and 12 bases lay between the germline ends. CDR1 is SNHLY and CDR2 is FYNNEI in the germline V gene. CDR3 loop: CASSEAGVGHYEQYF. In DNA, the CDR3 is TGTGCCAGCAGTGAAGCAGGAGTAGGACACTACGAGCAGTACTTC. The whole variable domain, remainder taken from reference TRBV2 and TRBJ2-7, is EPEVTQTPSHQVTQMGQEVILRCVPISNHLYFYWYRQILGQKVEFLVSFYNNEISEKSEIFDDQFSVERPDGSNFTLKIRSTKLEDSAMYFCASSEAGVGHYEQYFGPGTRLTVT.

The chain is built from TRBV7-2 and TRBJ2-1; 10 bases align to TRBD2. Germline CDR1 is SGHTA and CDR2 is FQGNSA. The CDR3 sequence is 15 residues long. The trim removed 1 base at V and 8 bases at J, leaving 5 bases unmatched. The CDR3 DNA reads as TGTGCCAGCAGCTTAGGCAGCGGGAGGGCCTATGAGCAGTTCTTC. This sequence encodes CASSLGSGRAYEQFF. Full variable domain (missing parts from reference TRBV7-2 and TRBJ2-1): GAGVSQSPSNKVTEKGKDVELRCDPISGHTALYWYRQSLGQGLEFLIYFQGNSAPDKSGLPSDRFSAERTGGSVSTLTIQRTQQEDSAVYLCASSLGSGRAYEQFFGPGTRLTVL.

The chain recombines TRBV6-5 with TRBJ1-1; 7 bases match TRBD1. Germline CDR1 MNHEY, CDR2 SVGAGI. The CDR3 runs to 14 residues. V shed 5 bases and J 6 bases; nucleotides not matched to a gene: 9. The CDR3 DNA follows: TGTGCCAGCAGTAGACAGGGTGGGGAGGCTGAAGCTTTCTTT. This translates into CASSRQGGEAEAFF.

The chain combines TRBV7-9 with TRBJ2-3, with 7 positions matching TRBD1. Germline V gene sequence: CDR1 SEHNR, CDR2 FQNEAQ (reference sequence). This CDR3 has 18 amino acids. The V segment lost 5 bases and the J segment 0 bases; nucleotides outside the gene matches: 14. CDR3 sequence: CASSIDRVWGTSTDTQYF. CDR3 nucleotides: TGTGCCAGCAGCATCGACAGGGTGTGGGGTACTAGCACAGATACGCAGTATTTT.

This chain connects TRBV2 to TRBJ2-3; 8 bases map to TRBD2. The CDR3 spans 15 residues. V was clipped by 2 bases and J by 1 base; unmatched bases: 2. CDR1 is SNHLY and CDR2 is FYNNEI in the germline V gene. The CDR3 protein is CASSERRGGTDTQYF. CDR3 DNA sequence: TGTGCCAGCAGTGAAAGGCGGGGGGGCACAGATACGCAGTATTTT.

The CDR3 spells CASIRNRKNTEAFF. In DNA form, the CDR3 reads TGTGCCAGCATTAGGAACAGGAAGAACACTGAAGCTTTCTTT. The V and J genes are TRBV21-1 and TRBJ1-1; the table's D call, TRBD1, has no DNA check behind it. TRBV21-1 is noted as a pseudogene. The CDR3 sequence is 14 residues long.

CDR3 region: CASSDRLAGFTGELFF. The CDR3 DNA reads TGTGCCAGCAGCGACAGACTAGCGGGATTTACCGGGGAGCTGTTTTTT. This rearrangement joins TRBV7-9 to TRBJ2-2; the match to TRBD2 covers 11 bases. The CDR3 has 16 residues. The germline V gene has CDR1 SEHNR and CDR2 FQNEAQ (reference sequence). V dropped 5 bases and J dropped 5; count of bases not matched to a gene: 7. The full variable domain, in which reference TRBV7-9 and TRBJ2-2 provide the parts outside the CDR3, is DTGVSQNPRHKITKRGQNVTFRCDPISEHNRLYWYRQTLGQGPEFLTYFQNEAQLEKSRLLSDRFSAERPKGSFSTLEIQRTEQGDSAMYLCASSDRLAGFTGELFFGEGSRLTVL.

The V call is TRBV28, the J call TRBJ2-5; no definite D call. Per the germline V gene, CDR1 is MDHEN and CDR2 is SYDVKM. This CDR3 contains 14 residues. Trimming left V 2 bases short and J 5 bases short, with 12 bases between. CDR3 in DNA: TGTGCCAGCAGTTTACGGTCTGCTGTCGAGACCCAGTACTTC. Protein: CASSLRSAVETQYF.

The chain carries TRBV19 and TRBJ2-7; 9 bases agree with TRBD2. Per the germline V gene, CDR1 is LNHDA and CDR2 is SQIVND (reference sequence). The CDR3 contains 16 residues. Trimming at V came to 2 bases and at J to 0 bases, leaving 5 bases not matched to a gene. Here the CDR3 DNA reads TGTGCCAGTAGTATATCGAGCGGGGGGTTCTCCTACGAGCAGTACTTC. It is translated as CASSISSGGFSYEQYF.

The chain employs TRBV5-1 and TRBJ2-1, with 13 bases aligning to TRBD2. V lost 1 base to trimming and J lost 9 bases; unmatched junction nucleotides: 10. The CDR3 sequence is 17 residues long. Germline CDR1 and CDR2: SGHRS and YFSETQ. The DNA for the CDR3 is TGCGCCAGCAGCTTGAATCTACTAGCGGGAGGGCCGGGTGAGCAGTTCTTC. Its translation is CASSLNLLAGGPGEQFF.

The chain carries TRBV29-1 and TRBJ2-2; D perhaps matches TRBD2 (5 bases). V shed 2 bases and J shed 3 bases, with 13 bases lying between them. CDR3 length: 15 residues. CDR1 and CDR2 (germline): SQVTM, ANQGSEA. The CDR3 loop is CSVEIGRSDTGELFF. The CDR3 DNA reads TGCAGCGTTGAAATTGGACGTAGCGACACCGGGGAGCTGTTTTTT.

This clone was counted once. The CDR3 protein is CASSETGISTDTQYF. DNA of the CDR3: TGTGCCAGCAGCGAGACAGGGATCAGTACAGATACGCAGTATTTT. The rearrangement uses TRBV7-2 and TRBJ2-3, with TRBD1 identical over 7 bases. Germline assignment: CDR1 SGHTA and CDR2 FQGNSA. The CDR3 loop spans 15 amino acids. The trim removed 5 bases at V and 3 bases at J, leaving 8 bases unmatched.

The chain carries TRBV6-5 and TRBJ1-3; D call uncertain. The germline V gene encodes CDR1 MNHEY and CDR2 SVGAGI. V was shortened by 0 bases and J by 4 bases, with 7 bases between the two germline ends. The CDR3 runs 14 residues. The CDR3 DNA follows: TGTGCCAGCAGTTACTCTGGGCAGGGAAACACCATATATTTT. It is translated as CASSYSGQGNTIYF.